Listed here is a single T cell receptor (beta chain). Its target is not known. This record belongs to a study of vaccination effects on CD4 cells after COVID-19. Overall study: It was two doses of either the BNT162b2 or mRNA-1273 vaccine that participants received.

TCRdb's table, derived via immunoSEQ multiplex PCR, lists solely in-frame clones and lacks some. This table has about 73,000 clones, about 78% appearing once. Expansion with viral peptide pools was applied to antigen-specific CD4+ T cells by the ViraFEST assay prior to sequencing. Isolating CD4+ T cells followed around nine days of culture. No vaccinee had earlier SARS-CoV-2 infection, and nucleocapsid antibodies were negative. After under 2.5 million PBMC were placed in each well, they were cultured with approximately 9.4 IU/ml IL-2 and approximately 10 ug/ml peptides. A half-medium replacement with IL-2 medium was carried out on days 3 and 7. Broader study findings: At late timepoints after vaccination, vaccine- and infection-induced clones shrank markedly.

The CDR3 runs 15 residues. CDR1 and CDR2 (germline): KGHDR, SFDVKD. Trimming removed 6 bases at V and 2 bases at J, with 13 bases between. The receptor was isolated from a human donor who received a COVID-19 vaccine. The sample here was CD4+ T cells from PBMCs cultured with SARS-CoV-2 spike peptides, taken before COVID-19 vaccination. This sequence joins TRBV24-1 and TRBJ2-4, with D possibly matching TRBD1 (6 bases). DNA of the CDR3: TGTGCCACCAGTCCGGCTCAGGGGACCAAAAACATTCAGTACTTC. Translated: CATSPAQGTKNIQYF.